This T cell receptor (beta chain) was observed in a study of identical twins. Study-wide results and limits: Cord blood beta clonotypes that were abundant carried fewer insertions, and memory repertoires showed no such trend.

At least ten counts were recorded for this clonotype. Its target is not known. Unique molecular identifiers were present on cDNA, and template switching added a universal primer site. TCRdb reprocessed the 5' RACE reads with MiXCR, giving one entry per CDR3 protein. There are around 290,000 distinct CDR3 sequences in the sample; nearly 9.5% occur only once, and 6% to 8.5% lies in the top ten. Germline-derived CDR1 and CDR2 are SQVTM and ANQGSEA. Trimming pared 1 base from V and 4 bases from J, leaving 15 bases between. The CDR3 spans 15 residues. These sequences were also reported in another study, on yellow fever vaccine responses in identical twins.

The sequence was collected from a woman aged 18 to 35 in good health. The chain links TRBV29-1 to TRBJ2-3; the D is unclear. The material sequenced was CD8+ T cells sorted from blood. In DNA form, the CDR3 reads TGCAGCGTTGAAGGGGAAGATGGCCCAGCAGATACGCAGTATTTT. Its protein product is CSVEGEDGPADTQYF.